This T cell receptor (beta chain) comes out of a study of T cell responses to AZD1222 COVID-19 vaccine. This CDR3 is 12 amino acids long. In germline, CDR1 is ENHRY, CDR2 SYGVKD. V was trimmed by 7 bases and J by 5 bases, leaving 11 bases between them. The repertoire was sequenced with immunoSEQ multiplex PCR; TCRdb's copy has only in-frame clones and lacks some. The data contain about 130,000 clones, around 90% of them seen just once; the ten biggest clones take up roughly 6.3%. This chain joins TRBV10-3 and TRBJ1-2; a possible D gene is TRBD1 (5 bases). The input for sequencing was peripheral blood, taken on day 0 of AZD1222 vaccination. This receptor was identified in an adult in good health. The CDR3 loop is CAITNGTYGYTF. The DNA of the CDR3 is TGTGCCATCACTAACGGGACTTATGGCTACACCTTC.